The clone carrying this T cell receptor (beta chain) turned up a few times. The antigen is not known. Generated by immunoSEQ multiplex PCR, the TCRdb table keeps only in-frame clones and is missing some. The table records about 160,000 clones, approximately 91% of them present only once. This record comes from a study of T cell responses to AZD1222 COVID-19 vaccine. Findings and limits, study-wide: Baseline seropositivity characterized only a handful of AZD1222 recipients. An increase in Spike-specific TCR breadth and depth was observed after two AZD1222 doses. The study sampled repertoires only after the peak T cell response. Unmutated variant regions are reportedly targeted by nearly half of spike-specific TCRs.

Germline values: CDR1 MDHEN, CDR2 SYDVKM. The CDR3 length is 14 residues. J gave up 6 bases and V 6 bases, and 11 bases lay outside the gene matches. The sample consisted of peripheral blood, taken on day 0 of AZD1222 vaccination. The chain uses TRBV28 and TRBJ2-7; 7 positions match TRBD2. The TCR was taken from an adult in good health. CDR3 sequence: CASSLGLVRGEQYF. The CDR3 region has the DNA TGTGCCAGCAGCCTTGGACTAGTTCGTGGCGAGCAGTACTTC. Full variable domain (rest looked up from reference TRBV28 and TRBJ2-7): DVKVTQSSRYLVKRTGEKVFLECVQDMDHENMFWYRQDPGLGLRLIYFSYDVKMKEKGDIPEGYSVSREKKERFSLILESASTNQTSMYLCASSLGLVRGEQYFGPGTRLTVT.